These 26 T cell receptor beta chains came from one sample sequenced in a study of blood T cell repertoires in COVID-19 (dated by TCRdb to 2019 to 2021). Library preparation employed the immunoSEQ multiplex PCR assay. As stored in TCRdb, this immuneACCESS dataset retains in-frame rearrangements with V and J assigned. A fraction of the clones does not appear; measured against another copy, unresolved V genes explain less than half of the discrepancy, and the remainder lacks a known reason. Present in this sample are 210,000 or so clones, 86% of which were seen just once. The top ten clones comprise roughly 3.3% of the sample. Specimen: PBMCs or T cells enriched from blood (not recorded which). Every receptor here comes from a woman aged 50 to 60 in a cohort exposed to, infected with or recovered from COVID-19 (not recorded which).

The gene calls are TRBV20-1 and TRBJ1-6; D call uncertain. Trimming stripped 6 bases from V and 11 bases from J, with 11 bases between. The CDR3 totals 11 residues. CDR1 is DFQATT and CDR2 is SNEGSKA in the germline V gene (reference sequence). This CDR3 reads CSAQVSAPLHF. CDR3 sequence (DNA): TGCAGTGCCCAGGTTTCGGCACCCCTCCACTTT.

The chain employs TRBV19 and TRBJ2-5; tentatively, D is TRBD2 (6 bases). V was trimmed by 3 bases and J by 5 bases, leaving 10 bases between them. Germline lookup yields CDR1 LNHDA and CDR2 SQIVND (reference sequence). This CDR3 has 13 amino acids. CDR3 DNA sequence: TGTGCCAGTAGTATGGGGGGTTTCGAGACCCAGTACTTC. This gives the protein CASSMGGFETQYF.

The genes are TRBV19 and TRBJ1-3, with D unclear. Trimming removed 7 bases at V and 0 bases at J, with 16 bases between. The CDR3 runs 16 residues. The germline gives CDR1 LNHDA, CDR2 SQIVND (reference sequence). Here the CDR3 reads CASKDGNDNSGNTIYF. DNA for the CDR3: TGTGCCAGTAAGGACGGGAACGATAACTCTGGAAACACCATATATTTT.

V is TRBV4-1 and J is TRBJ2-7; 7 nucleotides line up with TRBD2. Germline V gene lookup returns CDR1 MGHRA and CDR2 YSYEKL. This CDR3 contains 14 residues. Losses at the gene ends were 2 bases for V and 6 bases for J; bases not matched to a gene: 7. CDR3 coding DNA: TGCGCCAGCAGCCAACCCGGGACGGGGGGCGAGCAGTACTTC. Its protein product is CASSQPGTGGEQYF.

This chain joins TRBV3-1 (or the pseudogene TRBV3-2) and TRBJ1-6, with D maybe TRBD1 (6 bases). V was cut by 2 bases and J by 12 bases, with 11 bases left in between. CDR1 is LGHDT, CDR2 YNNKEL, per germline (reference sequence). There are 13 residues in the CDR3. CDR3 amino acids: CASSQRRGQPLHF. The DNA for the CDR3 is TGTGCCAGCAGCCAAAGGCGGGGGCAACCCCTCCACTTT.

This clone was seen a handful of times. The genes are TRBV6-5 and TRBJ1-1; D is perhaps TRBD1 (6 bases). V was clipped by 5 bases and J by 5 bases, with 12 bases between them. The CDR3 is 13 residues long. Germline loops: CDR1 MNHEY, CDR2 SVGAGI. The chain's CDR3 is CASSSRGPTEAFF. The DNA of the CDR3 is TGTGCCAGCAGTAGCAGGGGACCTACTGAAGCTTTCTTT.

V gene TRBV5-1 combines with J gene TRBJ2-3, with D possibly being TRBD2 (7 bases). This CDR3 is 16 amino acids long. Germline V gene data show CDR1 as SGHRS and CDR2 as YFSETQ. V was pared by 0 bases and J by 2 bases, with 13 bases between. The CDR3 loop reads CASSLVVGGDTDTQYF. CDR3 DNA: TGCGCCAGCAGCTTGGTCGTAGGGGGGGACACAGATACGCAGTATTTT.

This clone was counted a few times. This chain's CDR3 is CASSTDRGYSPLHF. CDR3 bases: TGTGCCAGCAGCACCGACAGGGGGTATTCACCCCTCCACTTT. The chain has TRBV7-2 and TRBJ1-6; 9 nucleotides line up with TRBD1. The CDR3 totals 14 residues. With V trimmed by 5 bases and J by 8 bases, 4 bases remained unmatched. The germline gives CDR1 SGHTA, CDR2 FQGNSA.

This rearrangement joins TRBV9 to TRBJ1-1, with no clear D. The germline gives CDR1 SGDLS, CDR2 YYNGEE. With 0 bases removed from V and 8 bases from J, the gap between germline ends came to 11 bases. This CDR3 is built from 13 residues. The CDR3 spells CASSVAAAQEAFF. Written as DNA, the CDR3 is TGTGCCAGCAGCGTAGCTGCGGCCCAGGAAGCTTTCTTT.

This sequence joins TRBV4-3 and TRBJ1-1; no clear D gene. Germline loops: CDR1 LGHNA, CDR2 YSLEER. The CDR3 length is 16 residues. The germline V and J ends were trimmed by 0 bases and 1 base, with 12 bases remaining between them. In DNA form, the CDR3 reads TGCGCCAGCAGCCAAGATATCAGACAAGAGAACACTGAAGCTTTCTTT. It is translated as CASSQDIRQENTEAFF.

The chain has TRBV4-2 and TRBJ2-1, with 14 bases aligning to TRBD2. V shed 2 bases, J shed 2 bases, and the junction held 8 bases outside the gene matches. This CDR3 region has 19 residues. Germline CDR1 and CDR2: LGHNA and YNFKEQ. This chain's CDR3 is CASSQNSGTSGGTYNEQFF. CDR3 coding DNA: TGTGCCAGCAGCCAAAACTCCGGGACTAGCGGGGGAACCTACAATGAGCAGTTCTTC.

V gene TRBV4-1 combines with J gene TRBJ1-2; 8 nucleotides match TRBD1. This CDR3 comprises 14 residues. Per germline, CDR1 MGHRA and CDR2 YSYEKL. The junction had 0 bases not matched to a gene; V was cut back by 1 base and J by 2 bases. CDR3 sequence (DNA): TGCGCCAGCAGCCAAGGGACAGGGAACTATGGCTACACCTTC. As protein: CASSQGTGNYGYTF.

A single count supports this clone. The chain links TRBV5-3 to TRBJ1-5; perhaps TRBD1 as D (5 bases). TRBV5-3 is filed as an ORF, its function uncertain. This CDR3 region has 12 residues. This chain's CDR3 is CRRGWGNQPQHF. CDR3 nucleotide sequence: TGTAGGAGGGGCTGGGGCAATCAGCCCCAGCATTTT.

This clone has only one observation. V usage is TRBV4-1 and J usage is TRBJ1-6; D may be TRBD1 (6 bases). Trimming pared 0 bases from V and 4 bases from J, leaving 7 bases between. This CDR3 is built from 15 residues. Looked up from germline, CDR1 is MGHRA and CDR2 is YSYEKL. CDR3 nucleotides: TGCGCCAGCAGCCAAGAAGGGGGTTATAATTCACCCCTCCACTTT. As protein: CASSQEGGYNSPLHF.

The rearrangement uses TRBV12-5 and TRBJ1-2; tentative D call: TRBD1 (6 bases). The V gene lost 3 bases and the J gene lost 0 bases, with 20 bases spanning the gap. The CDR3 spans 18 residues. From germline, CDR1 is LGHNT and CDR2 FRNRAP. CDR3 nucleotide sequence: TGTGCTAGTGGTTTTGGCCGTTCTTCAGGGGCTTCTAACTATGGCTACACCTTC. It yields the protein CASGFGRSSGASNYGYTF. Full variable domain (missing parts from reference TRBV12-5 and TRBJ1-2): DARVTQTPRHKVTEMGQEVTMRCQPILGHNTVFWYRQTMMQGLELLAYFRNRAPLDDSGMPKDRFSAEMPDATLATLKIQPSEPRDSAVYFCASGFGRSSGASNYGYTFGSGTRLTVV.

Concerning this clone itself: Other DNA sequences in the same sample also yield this CDR3. The gene calls are TRBV18 and TRBJ1-2; D is uncertain. In germline, CDR1 is KGHSH, CDR2 LQKENI. The length of the CDR3 is 14 residues. Trimming pared 0 bases from V and 4 bases from J, leaving 9 bases between. The CDR3 spells CASSPPSGAYGYTF. In nucleotides, the CDR3 is TGTGCCAGCTCACCACCTTCGGGAGCCTATGGCTACACCTTC.

This clone appeared a few times. The chain has TRBV11-2 and TRBJ1-4, with no clear D. CDR3 size: 16 residues. Trimming left V 1 base short and J 7 bases short, with 16 bases between. Germline CDR1 is SGHAT and CDR2 is FQNNGV. The DNA of the CDR3 is TGTGCCAGCAGCTTAGCGTTCCGGAGCCGGAGTGAAAAACTGTTTTTT. Its protein product is CASSLAFRSRSEKLFF.

The chain carries TRBV30 and TRBJ1-1; 9 nucleotides align to TRBD1. The CDR3 is 12 residues long. V was pared by 6 bases and J by 9 bases, with 8 bases of the junction left unmatched. Per germline, CDR1 GTSNPN and CDR2 SVGIG (reference sequence). CDR3 in DNA: TGTGCCTGCGAACAGGGGGCCCCCAAAGCTTTCTTT. It encodes CACEQGAPKAFF.

The chain is built from TRBV5-5 and TRBJ2-7, with 9 nucleotides matching TRBD1. The V gene end was trimmed by 4 bases and the J gene end by 2 bases; junction bases not matched to a gene: 7. Germline-derived CDR1 and CDR2 are SGHKS and YYEKEE (reference sequence). The length of the CDR3 is 15 residues. The chain's CDR3 is CASSVGQGNPYEQYF. The CDR3 nucleotides are TGTGCCAGCAGCGTCGGACAGGGGAATCCCTACGAGCAGTACTTC.

The V gene is TRBV27, the J gene TRBJ1-4; 8 bases match TRBD1. The J segment lost 7 bases and the V segment lost 5 bases, leaving 6 bases of the junction unmatched. The CDR3 spans 14 residues. CDR1 is MNHEY, CDR2 SMNVEV, per germline (reference sequence). CDR3 nucleotides: TGTGCCAGCAGTCCAGGGGGCCGCGGTGAAAAACTGTTTTTT. Protein sequence: CASSPGGRGEKLFF.

The chain joins TRBV2 to TRBJ1-1; TRBD1 agrees at 8 bases. After removal of 6 bases from V and 1 base from J, the junction contained 4 bases not matched to a gene. The CDR3 is 14 residues long. Germline V gene lookup returns CDR1 SNHLY and CDR2 FYNNEI. Here the CDR3 DNA reads TGTGCCAGCAGGGTCGGGACAGGGAACACTGAAGCTTTCTTT. Protein sequence: CASRVGTGNTEAFF.

The gene calls are TRBV5-6 and TRBJ1-3; no clear D. The germline V gene has CDR1 SGHDT and CDR2 YYEEEE. This CDR3 contains 13 residues. Trimming pared 2 bases from V and 0 bases from J, leaving 3 bases between. CDR3 residues: CASSFLSGNTIYF. In DNA form, the CDR3 reads TGTGCCAGCAGCTTTCTCTCTGGAAACACCATATATTTT.

The chain couples TRBV7-9 to TRBJ1-1; D perhaps matches TRBD1 (6 bases). The ends were cut back, 3 bases at V and 4 bases at J, with 9 bases in the middle. The germline V gene encodes CDR1 SEHNR and CDR2 FQNEAQ (reference sequence). The CDR3 extends over 13 amino acids. CDR3 bases: TGTGCCAGCAGCTTCCGGGACACCACTGAAGCTTTCTTT. This sequence encodes CASSFRDTTEAFF.

This sequence joins TRBV28 and TRBJ1-1, with 7 bases lining up with TRBD1. The CDR3 spans 13 residues. With V trimmed by 5 bases and J by 10 bases, 10 bases remained unmatched. The germline V gene has CDR1 MDHEN and CDR2 SYDVKM. The CDR3 DNA sequence: TGTGCCAGCAGTCCTCCGGACAGGTTAGGAGCTTTCTTT. Its translation: CASSPPDRLGAFF.

V and J are TRBV4-1 and TRBJ1-1; 7 nucleotides agree with TRBD1. This CDR3 region has 15 residues. Germline V gene data show CDR1 as MGHRA and CDR2 as YSYEKL. Trimming took 3 bases from V and 2 from J; bases not matched to a gene: 6. Here the CDR3 DNA reads TGCGCCAGCAGCCAGCCGGACAGGACTAACACTGAAGCTTTCTTT. Translation: CASSQPDRTNTEAFF.

This sequence joins TRBV19 and TRBJ1-1; D may be TRBD1 (6 bases). V was shortened by 3 bases and J by 0 bases, with 11 bases between the two germline ends. Germline V gene lookup returns CDR1 LNHDA and CDR2 SQIVND (reference sequence). The CDR3 runs to 15 residues. The CDR3 here is CASSIQGRLNTEAFF. CDR3 nucleotides: TGTGCCAGTAGTATTCAGGGGAGACTGAACACTGAAGCTTTCTTT.